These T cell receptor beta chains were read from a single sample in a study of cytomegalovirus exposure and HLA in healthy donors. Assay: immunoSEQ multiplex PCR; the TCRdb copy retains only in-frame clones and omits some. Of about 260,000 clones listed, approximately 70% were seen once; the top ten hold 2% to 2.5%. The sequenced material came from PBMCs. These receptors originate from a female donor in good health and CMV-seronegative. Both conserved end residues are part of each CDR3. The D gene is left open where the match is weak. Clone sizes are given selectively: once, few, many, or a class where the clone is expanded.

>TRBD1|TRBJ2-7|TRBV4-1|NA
CASSQDRGTGGDYEQYF
TGCGCCAGCAGCCAAGATCGGGGGACAGGGGGCGACTACGAGCAGTACTTC
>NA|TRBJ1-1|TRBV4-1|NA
CASSQGGLGTEAFF
TGCGCCAGCAGCCAGGGAGGGTTGGGCACTGAAGCTTTCTTT
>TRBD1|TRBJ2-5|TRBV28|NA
CASSLTGGGETQYF
TGTGCCAGCAGTTTGACAGGGGGCGGGGAGACCCAGTACTTC
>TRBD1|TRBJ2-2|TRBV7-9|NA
CASITTGGRTGELFF
TGTGCCAGCATTACAACAGGGGGGAGAACCGGGGAGCTGTTTTTT
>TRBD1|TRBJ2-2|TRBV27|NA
CASTIRTGPGELFF
TGTGCCAGCACCATTCGGACAGGGCCCGGGGAGCTGTTTTTT
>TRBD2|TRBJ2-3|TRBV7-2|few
CASSWGGRTDTQYF
TGTGCCAGCAGCTGGGGCGGGAGAACAGATACGCAGTATTTT
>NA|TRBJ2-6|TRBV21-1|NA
CASSKAQGSGANVLTF
TGTGCCAGCAGCAAAGCCCAGGGAAGTGGGGCCAACGTCCTGACTTTC
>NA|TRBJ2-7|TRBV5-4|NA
CASSRNYEQYF
TGTGCCAGCAGCCGTAACTACGAGCAGTACTTC
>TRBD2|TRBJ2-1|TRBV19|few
CASSIALAGAGVKGQFF
TGTGCCAGTAGTATCGCCCTAGCGGGAGCGGGGGTTAAAGGGCAGTTCTTC
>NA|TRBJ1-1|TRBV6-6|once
CASRLNTEAFF
TGTGCCAGCAGACTAAACACTGAAGCTTTCTTT
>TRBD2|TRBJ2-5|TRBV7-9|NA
CASSFPGLAGGLNLETQYF
TGTGCCAGCAGCTTTCCGGGACTAGCGGGAGGCCTAAACCTAGAGACCCAGTACTTC
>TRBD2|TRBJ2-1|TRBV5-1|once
CASSFVPGLSSYNEQFF
TGCGCCAGCAGCTTCGTACCGGGACTAAGCTCCTACAATGAGCAGTTCTTC
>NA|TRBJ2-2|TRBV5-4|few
CASSPRDSNTGELFF
TGTGCCAGCAGCCCACGGGACTCGAACACCGGGGAGCTGTTTTTT
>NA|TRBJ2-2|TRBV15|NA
CATSRNRATGELFF
TGTGCCACCAGCAGGAACAGGGCCACCGGGGAGCTGTTTTTT
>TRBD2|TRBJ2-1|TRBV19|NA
CASSGGTSGYNEQFF
TGTGCCAGTAGTGGGGGGACTAGCGGATACAATGAGCAGTTCTTC
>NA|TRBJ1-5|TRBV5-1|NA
CASSPLGGSYQPQHF
TGCGCCAGCAGCCCCCTCGGGGGTTCGTATCAGCCCCAGCATTTT
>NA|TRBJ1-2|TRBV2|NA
CASSSGAVIGNYGYTF
TGTGCCAGCAGTAGCGGGGCAGTTATCGGGAACTATGGCTACACCTTC
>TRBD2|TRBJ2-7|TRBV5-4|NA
CASSLGSGSSYEQYF
TGTGCCAGCAGCTTGGGTAGCGGGAGCTCCTACGAGCAGTACTTC
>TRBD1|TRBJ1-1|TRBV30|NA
CAWSRGHTEAFF
TGTGCCTGGAGCAGGGGGCACACTGAAGCTTTCTTT
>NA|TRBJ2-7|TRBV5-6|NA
CASSFGVEQYF
TGTGCCAGCAGCTTCGGGGTGGAGCAGTACTTC
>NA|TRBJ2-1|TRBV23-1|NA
CASSQVERSSYNEQFF
TGCGCCAGCAGTCAAGTGGAGCGGAGCTCCTACAATGAGCAGTTCTTC
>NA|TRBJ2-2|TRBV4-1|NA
CASSQDRGYTGELFF
TGCGCCAGCAGCCAAGACCGAGGGTACACCGGGGAGCTGTTTTTT
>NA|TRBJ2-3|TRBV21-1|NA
CASSGSPDTQYF
TGTGCCAGCAGCGGGAGCCCAGATACGCAGTATTTT
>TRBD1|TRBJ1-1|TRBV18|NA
CASSPSYRGTEAFF
TGTGCCAGCTCACCTTCATACAGGGGCACTGAAGCTTTCTTT
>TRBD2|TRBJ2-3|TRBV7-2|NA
CASSLVAGGSTDTQYF
TGTGCCAGCAGCTTAGTGGCGGGAGGGAGCACAGATACGCAGTATTTT
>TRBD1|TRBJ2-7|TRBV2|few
CASRGQETYEQYF
TGTGCCAGCAGGGGACAGGAGACCTACGAGCAGTACTTC